What follows describes a single T cell receptor beta chain. V was pared by 6 bases and J by 9 bases, with 12 bases between. The CDR3 is 12 amino acids. From germline, CDR1 is MNHNY and CDR2 SVGAGI (reference sequence). The sample belongs to a study of blood T cell repertoires in COVID-19. Across the whole study: Donors in the United States, Italy and Spain gave samples during acute or convalescent COVID-19. PBMCs, B-cell-depleted T cells, or T cells provided the cDNA or gDNA that made up the material.

Per the original data handling: Quantification of nucleated cells was approximated via reference gene primer amplification. Only in-frame clones appear in the TCRdb table, and some are missing; sequencing was by immunoSEQ multiplex PCR. That table furnishes V, J and clone size, whereas the DNA furnished D and trimming. Of fewer than 40,000 clones listed, about nine tenths are singletons. The chain couples TRBV6-6 to TRBJ2-4; possibly TRBD2 for D (5 bases). The source material was peripheral blood. This TCR was sampled from a woman older than 75 with active or convalescent COVID-19. CDR3 sequence (DNA): TGTGCCAGCAGGACGGAGGAGCGCATTCAGTACTTC. It is translated as CASRTEERIQYF.